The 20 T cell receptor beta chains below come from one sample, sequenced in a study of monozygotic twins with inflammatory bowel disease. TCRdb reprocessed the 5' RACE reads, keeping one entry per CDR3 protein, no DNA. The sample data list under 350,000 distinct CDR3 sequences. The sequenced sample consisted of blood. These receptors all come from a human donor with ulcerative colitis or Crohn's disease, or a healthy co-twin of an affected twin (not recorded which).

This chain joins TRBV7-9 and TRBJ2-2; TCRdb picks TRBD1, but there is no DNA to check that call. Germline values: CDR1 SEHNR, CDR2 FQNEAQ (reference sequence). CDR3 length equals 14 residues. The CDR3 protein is CASSTMGGTGELFF. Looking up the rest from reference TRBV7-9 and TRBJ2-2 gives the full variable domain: DTGVSQNPRHKITKRGQNVTFRCDPISEHNRLYWYRQTLGQGPEFLTYFQNEAQLEKSRLLSDRFSAERPKGSFSTLEIQRTEQGDSAMYLCASSTMGGTGELFFGEGSRLTVL.

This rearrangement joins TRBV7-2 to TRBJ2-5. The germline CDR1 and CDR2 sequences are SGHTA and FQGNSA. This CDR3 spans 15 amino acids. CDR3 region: CASSLYRRQQETQYF. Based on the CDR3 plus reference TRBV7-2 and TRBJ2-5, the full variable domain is GAGVSQSPSNKVTEKGKDVELRCDPISGHTALYWYRQSLGQGLEFLIYFQGNSAPDKSGLPSDRFSAERTGGSVSTLTIQRTQQEDSAVYLCASSLYRRQQETQYFGPGTRLLVL.

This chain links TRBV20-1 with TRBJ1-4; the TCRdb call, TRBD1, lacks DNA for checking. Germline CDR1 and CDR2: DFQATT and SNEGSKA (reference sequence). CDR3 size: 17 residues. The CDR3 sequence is CSARETPGHERFEKLFF.

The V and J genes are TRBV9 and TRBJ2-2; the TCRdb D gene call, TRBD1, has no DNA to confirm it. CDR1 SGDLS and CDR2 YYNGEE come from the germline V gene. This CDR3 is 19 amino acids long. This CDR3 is CASSDPEGRQPFFPGELFF.

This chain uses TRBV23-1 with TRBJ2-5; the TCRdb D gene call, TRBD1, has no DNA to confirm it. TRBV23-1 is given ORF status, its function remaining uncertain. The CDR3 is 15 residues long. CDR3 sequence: CASSPMQGIQETQYF.

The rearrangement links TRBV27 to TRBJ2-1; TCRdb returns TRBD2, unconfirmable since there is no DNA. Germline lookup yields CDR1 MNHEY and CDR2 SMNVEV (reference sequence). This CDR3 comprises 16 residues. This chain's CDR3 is CASSLNGEYSYNEQFF.

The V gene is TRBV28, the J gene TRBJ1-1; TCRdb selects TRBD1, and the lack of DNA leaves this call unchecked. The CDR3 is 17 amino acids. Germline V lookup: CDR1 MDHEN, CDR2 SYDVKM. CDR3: CASSSSSPRRGLSEAFF. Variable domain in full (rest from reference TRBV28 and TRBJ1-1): DVKVTQSSRYLVKRTGEKVFLECVQDMDHENMFWYRQDPGLGLRLIYFSYDVKMKEKGDIPEGYSVSREKKERFSLILESASTNQTSMYLCASSSSSPRRGLSEAFFGQGTRLTVV.

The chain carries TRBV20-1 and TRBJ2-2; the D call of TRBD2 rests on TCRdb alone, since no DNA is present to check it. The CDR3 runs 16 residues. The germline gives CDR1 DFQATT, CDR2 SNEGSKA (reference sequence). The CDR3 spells CSARDLGRAYTGELFF.

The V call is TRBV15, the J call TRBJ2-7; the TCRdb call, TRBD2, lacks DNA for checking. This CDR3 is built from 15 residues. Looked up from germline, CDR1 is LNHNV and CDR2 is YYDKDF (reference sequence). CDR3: CATSRDGGSPYEQYF.

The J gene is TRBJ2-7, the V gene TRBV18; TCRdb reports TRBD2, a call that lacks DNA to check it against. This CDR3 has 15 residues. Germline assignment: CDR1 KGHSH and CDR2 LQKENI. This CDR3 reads CASSPPSMRAYEQYF.

The CDR3 sequence: CASSLGQGRANEQFF. The gene calls are TRBV4-3 and TRBJ2-1; TCRdb outputs TRBD2, but without DNA this stays unchecked. Germline-derived CDR1 and CDR2 are LGHNA and YSLEER. This CDR3 is 15 amino acids long.

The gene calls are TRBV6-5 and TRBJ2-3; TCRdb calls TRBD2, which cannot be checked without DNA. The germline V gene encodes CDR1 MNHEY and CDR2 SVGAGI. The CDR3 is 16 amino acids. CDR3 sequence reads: CASSYSVLAVTDTQYF.

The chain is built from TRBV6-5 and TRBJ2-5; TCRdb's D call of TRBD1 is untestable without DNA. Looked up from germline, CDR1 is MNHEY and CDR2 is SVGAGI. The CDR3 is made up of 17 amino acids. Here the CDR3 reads CASSYDSRSGEKETQYF.

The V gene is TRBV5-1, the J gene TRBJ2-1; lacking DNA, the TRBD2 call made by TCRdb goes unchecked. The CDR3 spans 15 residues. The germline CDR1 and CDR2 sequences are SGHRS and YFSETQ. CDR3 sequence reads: CASSPRGAAYNEQFF.

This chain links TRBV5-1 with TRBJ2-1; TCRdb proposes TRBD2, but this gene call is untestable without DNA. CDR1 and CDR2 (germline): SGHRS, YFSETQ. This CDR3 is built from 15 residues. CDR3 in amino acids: CASSFASGRVGEQFF.

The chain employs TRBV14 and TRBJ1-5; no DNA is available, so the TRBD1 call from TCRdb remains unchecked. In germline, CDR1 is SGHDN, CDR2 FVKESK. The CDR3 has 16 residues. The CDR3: CASSQLTGGADQPQHF.

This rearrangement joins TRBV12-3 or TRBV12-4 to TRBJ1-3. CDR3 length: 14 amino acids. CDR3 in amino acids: CASSFRADGNTIYF.

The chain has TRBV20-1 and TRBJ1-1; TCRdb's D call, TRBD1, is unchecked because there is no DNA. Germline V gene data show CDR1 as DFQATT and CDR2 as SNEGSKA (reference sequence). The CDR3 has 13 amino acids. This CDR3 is CSARPPGQSEAFF.

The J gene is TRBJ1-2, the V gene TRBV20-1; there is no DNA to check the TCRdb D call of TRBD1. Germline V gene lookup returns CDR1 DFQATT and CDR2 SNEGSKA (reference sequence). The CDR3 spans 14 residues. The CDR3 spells CSATYRSLLNGYTF.

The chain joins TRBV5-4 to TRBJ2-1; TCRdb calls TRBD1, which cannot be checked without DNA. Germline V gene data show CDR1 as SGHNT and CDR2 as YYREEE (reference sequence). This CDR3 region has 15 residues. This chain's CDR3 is CASSFRDPPFREQFF.